Described below is a single T cell receptor (beta chain) sequence and its context. The data are from a study of blood T cell repertoires in COVID-19. Overall study: The origin of the acute and convalescent COVID-19 samples was the United States, Italy and Spain. T cells, B-cell-depleted T cells, or PBMCs provided the cDNA or gDNA that served as material.

CDR1 and CDR2 from the germline V gene are KGHDR and SFDVKD. The CDR3 loop spans 15 amino acids. With V trimmed by 7 bases and J by 5 bases, 9 bases remained unmatched. Original data processing: Counts of nucleated cells, estimated from reference gene primer amplification, were obtained. Clones were read by immunoSEQ multiplex PCR, and TCRdb kept only the in-frame ones, dropping some. From that table come the V and J calls and clone size; the DNA was used to work out D and trimming. The top ten clones hold more than 7% of a sample with 200,000 to 300,000 clones, about 79% of them seen once. Sequenced material: peripheral blood. The chain employs TRBV24-1 and TRBJ2-1, with TRBD1 matching 8 bases. The origin of this receptor is an elderly man with acute or convalescent COVID-19. The CDR3 DNA follows: TGTGCCACCAGAGGACAGGGAATCCGACACAATGAGCAGTTCTTC. Translation gives CATRGQGIRHNEQFF.